Below, one T cell receptor beta chain is given with its context. Its recognized antigen is unknown. No much larger clone exists at a distance of one base, and base qualities are not known. This entry comes from a study of T cell clones after liver transplantation (dated by TCRdb to the late 2010s). Regarding the study in general: The samples were obtained from ITN030ST, a randomized trial that attempted immunosuppression withdrawal within 2 years after liver transplantation. After a pre-transplant mixed lymphocyte reaction, TCRbeta sequencing was used to pinpoint donor-reactive T cell clones, which were subsequently tracked in post-transplant blood. Third party-reactive TCRbeta sequences were also identified from pre-transplant MLRs to serve as an antigen-independent comparator for donor-reactive sequences. Of the eight recipients, a few were HCV-positive, while the remaining recipients had been transplanted for non-autoimmune, non-viral indications. Until randomization at 12-24 months post-transplant, subjects were given standard immunosuppression, with no induction therapy. To count as tolerant, a recipient had to stay completely off immunosuppression for at least one year without liver enzymes climbing beyond twice the upper limit of normal. Blood samples were taken pre-transplant, pre-randomization before withdrawal, and post-randomization after full withdrawal or failed withdrawal. Of the 8 liver transplant recipients making up the studied cohort, 3 were classified as tolerant and 5 as non-tolerant. General conclusions and limits of the study: The conclusions were considered preliminary, being limited by small, heterogeneous patient numbers and non-standardized post-transplant time points. Without allograft tissue specimens, donor-reactive T cells may have migrated into the graft rather than being deleted. Donor-reactive sequences decreased more than third party-reactive sequences, which suggests partial antigen-specific deletion that was not related to withdrawal success. When repertoire turnover was taken into account, detection of donor-reactive sequences was significantly reduced in 7 of 8 subjects for CD4 and in 8 of 8 subjects for CD8. In 5 of 8 subjects, regardless of tolerance or HCV status, circulating donor-reactive CD4 TCRbeta sequences dropped significantly post-transplant. In two subjects, low numbers of available donor cells limited the measurable donor-reactive repertoire.

CDR1 and CDR2, per the germline V gene, are ENHRY and SYGVKD. Relative to germline, V is missing 7 bases and J is missing 0 bases, with 6 bases of the junction outside any gene match. From the cysteine through the phenylalanine, the CDR3 covers 15 amino acids. Only the CDR3 part of the read is kept: 45 bases, read in frame from the first base. High-throughput TCRbeta CDR3 sequencing of frozen genomic DNA was performed by immunoSEQ, with PCR amplification, mapping, bias correction and internal controls included. The study's own analysis went as follows. Productive rearrangements were kept, and unique TCRbeta sequences were defined by CDR3 nucleotide sequence plus V and J gene. For classification of a sequence as donor-reactive, at least 5-fold expansion in CFSE-low cells relative to unstimulated pre-transplant cells and a frequency of at least 0.01% were required. Per-subject minimum frequency thresholds, based on the lowest-template unstimulated sample, ensured at least 90% detection power. Jensen-Shannon divergence between the top 1000 TCRbeta sequences post- versus pre-transplant served as the measure of repertoire turnover. Two-sided Fisher's exact tests were used to test for changes in how often donor-reactive sequences were detected. In its TCRdb copy, this immuneACCESS table keeps in-frame sequences only and misses some clones. Where compared with another copy, unresolved V genes explain less than half of these, and the others have no known cause. From that table come the V and J calls and clone size; the DNA was used to work out D and trimming. In this sample the table shows roughly 120,000 clones, 90% of which occur a single time. The ten top clones hold 0.75% to 0.85% of the sample.

Unstimulated PBMCs, after thawing, were stained for CD3, CD4 and CD8 and then FACS-sorted into CD3+CD4+ and CD3+CD8+ populations. Each of the 8 studied subjects was randomized to immunosuppression withdrawal. The Qiagen DNeasy Blood and Tissue Kit was used for genomic DNA isolation. This receptor was obtained from a human patient who received a liver transplant. Some T cells may derive from the graft donor when a transplant has been performed. The receptor chain draws on TRBV10-3 and TRBJ2-7, and 10 junctional nucleotides match TRBD1. The sequencing used CD4+ T cells from blood, collected 12 months after liver transplant. The nucleotide sequence is TGTGCCATCAACCCGGGACAGGGGATCTCCTACGAGCAGTACTTC. Its amino acids are CAINPGQGISYEQYF.